Reported below is one TCR beta chain. Its recognized antigen is unknown. No quality values exist for individual bases; no much larger clone is one base distant. The data stem from a study of shared clonotypes between healthy human individuals (dated by TCRdb to 2020 to 2021). Background on the whole study: A couple of women and a few men aged 18 to 49 years were included in the cohort. For each donor, CD4 naive and CD4 memory were each run on three plates, CD8 naive on two plates, and CD8 memory on one plate. The study deeply sequenced blood TCR repertoires of about 5 healthy adults to estimate repertoire size and the extent of clonotype sharing between individuals. To increase sequencing depth and limit assay-specific biases, TCR repertoire library preparation and sequencing were carried out by different laboratories using diverse techniques. Each donor's leukapheresis produced roughly between roughly 0.9 and 8.9 billion PBMCs. On the study overall, not on this receptor specifically: Rarefaction of sorted-subset datasets indicated incomplete sequencing despite the large sequencing depth. Because the study included only a small number of donors, the genetic and exposure-history diversity represented was limited. Based on pairwise subsampling, the degree of clonotype sharing among donors was expected to be affected by sequencing depth. Compared with non-shared clonotypes, clonotypes shared by all four sorted-subset donors had higher generation probabilities. Sampling was limited to blood, and TCR repertoires in tissue likely differ from TCR repertoires in blood. When four donors were compared, the shared fraction of clonotypes was about 5.4% for naive CD4, around 3.6% for naive CD8, more than 2% for memory CD4, and 0.4% for memory CD8. Larger estimated clonotype richness was generally found for naive subsets than for memory subsets.

Using the deep immunoSEQ assay, multiplex PCR amplified TCR CDR3 regions from genomic DNA. Extracted genomic DNA from each cell subset was distributed evenly across all wells of several immunoSEQ 96-well plates, and each plate was treated as a replicate. For sorted subsets, around 200 ng genomic DNA, equal to tens of thousands of T cell genomes, was loaded into each replicate PCR. Purified libraries were quantified with a Qubit 3.0 fluorometer, sized on a Bioanalyzer 2100, and re-quantified with the KAPA Library Quantification kit. Each immunoSEQ 96-well plate was sequenced on its own single-read 150-cycle Illumina NextSeq 550 flow cell. In the authors' own workflow: Because the immunoSEQ output held only junctional sequences and lacked quality scores, the filtering could not match the filtering applied to full-length reads. To assign V/J genes and CDR3, sequences were annotated using PyIR, a Python wrapper for IgBLAST v1.9, with IMGT germline references. Any read was removed if the V/J assignment was weak (E-value above 1e-6), the CDR3 was missing, or the read contained stop codons, out-of-frame junctions, or ambiguous translated residues. A V3J clonotype was defined by an identical inferred V gene, J gene, and CDR3 amino acid sequence. Percentage overlap between repertoires was calculated by dividing the number of shared unique clonotypes by the size of the smaller repertoire. Richness of each repertoire was evaluated using RTK rarefaction, the Chao1 estimator, and Recon v2.1 estimates of unobserved clonotypes. For all TCRbeta clonotypes obtained by the gDNA method from several donors, generation probabilities were computed with OLGA. Held by TCRdb, this immuneACCESS table contains in-frame sequences only and omits some clones. Under half of the omission traces to an unresolved V gene where checked; the cause of the rest is unknown. From that table come the V and J calls and clone size; the DNA was used to work out D and trimming. Counted in this sample were about 1 million clones; around 74% of them appeared once. Of the sample, about 1.4% falls within the top ten clones.

The donors were healthy, HIV-negative adults who had no recently reported acute infections or vaccinations. Every donor was a Caucasian adult living in Nashville, Tennessee, USA. CD4+ T cells were enriched by magnetic negative selection, after which naive cells were positively selected on CD45RA and the negative fraction was taken as the memory subset. Blood was collected by leukapheresis, and PBMCs were isolated by Ficoll-Histopaque density gradient centrifugation and then cryopreserved in liquid nitrogen vapor phase. Analytical flow cytometry was used to check the purity and quantity of every magnetically sorted T cell population. From each sorted fraction, genomic DNA was isolated and quantified by UV absorbance on a Nanodrop 2000c. Taken from the germline V gene (reference sequence), the CDR1 and CDR2 loops are SEHNR and FQNEAQ. Ends trimmed: V by 5 bases, J by 3 bases; bases unmatched to a gene: 18. The CDR3 starts with the cysteine, ends with the phenylalanine, and has 18 residues. Just CDR3 DNA is preserved here, 54 bases in frame from base 1.

What was sequenced was memory CD4+ T cells sorted from blood. This specimen's cell subset or site label, per the study, means: CD45RA-negative fraction. The sequence was obtained from a man between 18 and 29 years old in good health. The chain was built from TRBV7-9 and TRBJ2-7, with 8 bases in between that match TRBD1. The base sequence is TGTGCCAGCAGCCCCCTATCGGGGTGGGGACAGGAGAACTACGAGCAGTACTTC. Translated, it gives CASSPLSGWGQENYEQYF.